This TCR beta chain originates from a study of cytomegalovirus exposure and HLA in healthy donors. Study-wide results and limits: In presence/absence analyses, roughly uniform sequencing depth across donors was assumed.

Points on this clone: Its target is not known.

The ends lost 3 bases at V and 4 bases at J; junction bases unmatched: 12. In germline, CDR1 is SGHDT, CDR2 YYEEEE. The length of the CDR3 is 18 residues. A multiplex PCR was run with 60 Vbeta primers and 13 Jbeta primers. Repertoires were generated with immunoSEQ multiplex PCR, while TCRdb's copy carries only in-frame clones and drops some. This sample carries around 130,000 clones, around 73% of them seen once, and the ten largest clones take approximately 2.6%. Sequenced input: PBMCs. The sequence was collected from a human donor in good health. V and J are TRBV5-6 and TRBJ2-3, with TRBD1 matching over 12 bases. Written as DNA, the CDR3 is TGTGCCAGCAGCTATGCCCGGGACAGGGGGCAGTGGGCAGATACGCAGTATTTT. It codes for CASSYARDRGQWADTQYF.